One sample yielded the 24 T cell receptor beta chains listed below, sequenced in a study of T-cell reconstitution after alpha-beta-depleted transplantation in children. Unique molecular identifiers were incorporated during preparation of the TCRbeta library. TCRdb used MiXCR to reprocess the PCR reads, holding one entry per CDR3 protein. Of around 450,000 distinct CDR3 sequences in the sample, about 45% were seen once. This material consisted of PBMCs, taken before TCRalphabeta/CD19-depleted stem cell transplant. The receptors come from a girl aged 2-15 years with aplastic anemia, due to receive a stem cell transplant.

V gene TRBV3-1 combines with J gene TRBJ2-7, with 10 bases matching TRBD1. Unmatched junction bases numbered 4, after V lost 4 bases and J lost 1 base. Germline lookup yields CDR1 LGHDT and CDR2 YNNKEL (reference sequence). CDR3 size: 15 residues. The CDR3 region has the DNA TGTGCCAGCAGCCCCGGGGACAGGGGTTCCTACGAGCAGTACTTC. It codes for CASSPGDRGSYEQYF.

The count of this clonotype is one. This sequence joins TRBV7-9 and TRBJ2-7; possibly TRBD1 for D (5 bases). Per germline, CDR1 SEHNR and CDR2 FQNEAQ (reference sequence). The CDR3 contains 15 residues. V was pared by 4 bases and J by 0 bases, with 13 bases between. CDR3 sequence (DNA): TGTGCCAGCAGCTCGGCCGACAGAAGCTCCTACGAGCAGTACTTC. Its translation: CASSSADRSSYEQYF. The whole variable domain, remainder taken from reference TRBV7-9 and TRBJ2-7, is DTGVSQNPRHKITKRGQNVTFRCDPISEHNRLYWYRQTLGQGPEFLTYFQNEAQLEKSRLLSDRFSAERPKGSFSTLEIQRTEQGDSAMYLCASSSADRSSYEQYFGPGTRLTVT.

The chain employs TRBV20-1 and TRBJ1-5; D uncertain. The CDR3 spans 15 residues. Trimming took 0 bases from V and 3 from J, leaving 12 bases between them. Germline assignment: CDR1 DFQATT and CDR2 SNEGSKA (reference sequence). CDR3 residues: CSARESKNPNQPQHF. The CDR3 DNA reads TGCAGTGCTAGAGAATCGAAAAACCCCAATCAGCCCCAGCATTTT.

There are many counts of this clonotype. The CDR3 spells CASSYPDGGNEKLFF. CDR3 nucleotide sequence: TGTGCCAGCAGTTATCCCGACGGGGGGAATGAAAAACTGTTTTTT. The gene calls are TRBV6-5 and TRBJ1-4, with a weak D call TRBD1 (5 bases). The CDR3 spans 15 residues. The V and J ends lost 3 bases and 5 bases respectively, with 13 bases between them. Germline lookup yields CDR1 MNHEY and CDR2 SVGAGI.

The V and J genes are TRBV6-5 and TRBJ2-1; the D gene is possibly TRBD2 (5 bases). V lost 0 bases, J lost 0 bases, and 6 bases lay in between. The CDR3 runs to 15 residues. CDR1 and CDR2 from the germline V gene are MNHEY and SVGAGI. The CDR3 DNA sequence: TGTGCCAGCAGTTACTCAGGGAGCTCCTACAATGAGCAGTTCTTC. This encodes CASSYSGSSYNEQFF.

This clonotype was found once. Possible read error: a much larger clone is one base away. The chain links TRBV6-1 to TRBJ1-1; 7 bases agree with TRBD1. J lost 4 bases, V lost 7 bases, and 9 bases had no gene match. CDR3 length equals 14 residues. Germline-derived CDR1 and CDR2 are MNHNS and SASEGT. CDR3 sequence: CASNVDRWGTEAFF. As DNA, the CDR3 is TGTGCCAGCAATGTGGACAGGTGGGGCACTGAAGCTTTCTTT.

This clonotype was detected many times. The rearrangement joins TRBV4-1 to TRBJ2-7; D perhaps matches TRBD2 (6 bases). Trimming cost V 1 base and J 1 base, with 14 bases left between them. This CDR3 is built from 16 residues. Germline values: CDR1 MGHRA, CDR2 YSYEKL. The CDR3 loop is CASSQAIRRDSYEQYF. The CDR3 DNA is TGCGCCAGCAGCCAAGCTATTCGGCGGGATTCCTACGAGCAGTACTTC.

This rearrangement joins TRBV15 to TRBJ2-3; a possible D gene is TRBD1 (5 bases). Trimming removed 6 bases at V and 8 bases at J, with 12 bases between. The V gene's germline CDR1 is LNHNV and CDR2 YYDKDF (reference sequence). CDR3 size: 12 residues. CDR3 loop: CATRAGRGTQYF. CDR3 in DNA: TGTGCCACCAGGGCAGGAAGGGGTACGCAGTATTTT.

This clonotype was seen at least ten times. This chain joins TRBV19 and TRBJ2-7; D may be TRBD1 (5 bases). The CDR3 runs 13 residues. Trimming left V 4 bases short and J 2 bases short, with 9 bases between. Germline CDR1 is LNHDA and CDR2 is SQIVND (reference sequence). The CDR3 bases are TGTGCCAGTAGTACGACAGTAGCCTACGAGCAGTACTTC. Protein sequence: CASSTTVAYEQYF.

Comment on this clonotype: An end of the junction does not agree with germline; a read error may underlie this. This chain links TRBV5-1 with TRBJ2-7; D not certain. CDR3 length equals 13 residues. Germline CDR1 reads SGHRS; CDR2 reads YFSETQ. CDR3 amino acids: CASGFRTRDEQYF. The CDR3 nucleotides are TGCGCCAGCGGCTTTAGGACCCGCGACGAGCAGTACTTC.

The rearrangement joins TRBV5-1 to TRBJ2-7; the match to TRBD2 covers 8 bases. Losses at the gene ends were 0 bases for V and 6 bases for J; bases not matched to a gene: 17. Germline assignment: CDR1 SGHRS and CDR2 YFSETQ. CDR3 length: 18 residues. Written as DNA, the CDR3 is TGCGCCAGCAGCTTGGTCGGGTGGGGGAGCAGCGGGAGAGTCGAGCAGTACTTC. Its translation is CASSLVGWGSSGRVEQYF. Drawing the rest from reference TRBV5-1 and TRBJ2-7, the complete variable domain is KAGVTQTPRYLIKTRGQQVTLSCSPISGHRSVSWYQQTPGQGLQFLFEYFSETQRNKGNFPGRFSGRQFSNSRSEMNVSTLELGDSALYLCASSLVGWGSSGRVEQYFGPGTRLTVT.

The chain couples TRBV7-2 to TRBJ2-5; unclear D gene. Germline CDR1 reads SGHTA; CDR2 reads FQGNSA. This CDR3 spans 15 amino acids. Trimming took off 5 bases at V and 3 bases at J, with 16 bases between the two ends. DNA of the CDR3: TGTGCCAGCAGCCCTACTGGCAGCCGCAAAGAGACCCAGTACTTC. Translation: CASSPTGSRKETQYF.

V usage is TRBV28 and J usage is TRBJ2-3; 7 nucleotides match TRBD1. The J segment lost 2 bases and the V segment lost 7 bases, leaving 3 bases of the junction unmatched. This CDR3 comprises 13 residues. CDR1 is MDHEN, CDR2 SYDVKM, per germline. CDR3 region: CASMGQYTDTQYF. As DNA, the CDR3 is TGTGCCAGCATGGGACAGTACACAGATACGCAGTATTTT.

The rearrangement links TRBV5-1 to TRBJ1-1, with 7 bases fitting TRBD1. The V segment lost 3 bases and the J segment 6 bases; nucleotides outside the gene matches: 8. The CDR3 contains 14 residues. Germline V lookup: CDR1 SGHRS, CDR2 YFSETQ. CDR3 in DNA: TGCGCCAGCAGCTCAACAGGGCAGGGGGCTGAAGCTTTCTTT. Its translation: CASSSTGQGAEAFF.

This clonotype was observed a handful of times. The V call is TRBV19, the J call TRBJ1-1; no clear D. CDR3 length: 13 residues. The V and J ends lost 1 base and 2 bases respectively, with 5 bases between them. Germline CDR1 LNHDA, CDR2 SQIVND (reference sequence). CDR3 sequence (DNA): TGTGCCAGTAGTATAGGGAAAAACACTGAAGCTTTCTTT. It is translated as CASSIGKNTEAFF.

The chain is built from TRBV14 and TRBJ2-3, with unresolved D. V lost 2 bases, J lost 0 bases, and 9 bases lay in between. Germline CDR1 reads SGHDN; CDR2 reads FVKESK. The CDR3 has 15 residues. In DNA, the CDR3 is TGTGCCAGCAGCCAACGAATTGGAAGCACAGATACGCAGTATTTT. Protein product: CASSQRIGSTDTQYF.

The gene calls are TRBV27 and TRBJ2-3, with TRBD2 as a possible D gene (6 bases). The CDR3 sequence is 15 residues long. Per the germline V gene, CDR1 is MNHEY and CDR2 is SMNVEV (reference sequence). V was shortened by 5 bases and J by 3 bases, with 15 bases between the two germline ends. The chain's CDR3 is CASSVWGEDTDTQYF. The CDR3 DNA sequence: TGTGCCAGCAGTGTATGGGGGGAGGATACAGATACGCAGTATTTT.

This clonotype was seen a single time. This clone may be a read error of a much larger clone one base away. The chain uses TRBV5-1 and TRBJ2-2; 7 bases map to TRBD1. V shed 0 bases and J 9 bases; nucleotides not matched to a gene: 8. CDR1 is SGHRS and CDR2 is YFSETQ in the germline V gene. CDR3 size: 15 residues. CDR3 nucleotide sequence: TGCGCCAGCAGCTTGGTTCAGAGGGGGCCCCGGGAGCTGTTTTTT. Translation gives CASSLVQRGPRELFF.

CDR3 protein: CASSQMTGGYRYNEQFF. CDR3 in DNA: TGCGCCAGCAGCCAAATGACAGGGGGCTATCGCTACAATGAGCAGTTCTTC. The chain recombines TRBV4-3 with TRBJ2-1; 10 positions agree with TRBD1. CDR1 and CDR2 (germline): LGHNA, YSLEER. The CDR3 loop spans 17 amino acids. V gave up 2 bases and J gave up 3 bases; unmatched junction bases: 7.

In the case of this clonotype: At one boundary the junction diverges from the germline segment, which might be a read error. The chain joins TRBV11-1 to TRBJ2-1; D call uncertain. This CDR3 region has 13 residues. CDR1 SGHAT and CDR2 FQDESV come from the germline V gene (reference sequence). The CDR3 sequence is CAISSGLNNEQFF. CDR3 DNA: TGTGCCATCAGCTCCGGGCTAAACAATGAGCAGTTCTTC. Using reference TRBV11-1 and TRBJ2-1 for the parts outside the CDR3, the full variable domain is EAEVAQSPRYKITEKSQAVAFWCDPISGHATLYWYRQILGQGPELLVQFQDESVVDDSQLPKDRFSAERLKGVDSTLKIQPAELGDSAMYLCAISSGLNNEQFFGPGTRLTVL.

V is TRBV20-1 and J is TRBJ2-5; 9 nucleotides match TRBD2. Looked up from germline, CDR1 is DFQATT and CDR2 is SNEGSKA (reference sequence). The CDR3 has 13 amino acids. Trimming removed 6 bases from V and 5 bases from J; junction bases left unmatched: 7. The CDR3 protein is CSAGTSPGETQYF. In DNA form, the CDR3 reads TGCAGTGCCGGGACTAGCCCCGGGGAGACCCAGTACTTC.

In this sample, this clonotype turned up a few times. CDR3 loop: CSVLKVSGAANTGELFF. CDR3 DNA sequence: TGCAGCGTTTTAAAAGTGAGCGGGGCCGCGAACACCGGGGAGCTGTTTTTT. The chain is built from TRBV29-1 and TRBJ2-2; 7 bases fit TRBD2. The ends lost 5 bases at V and 0 bases at J; junction bases unmatched: 12. This CDR3 region has 17 residues. The V gene's germline CDR1 is SQVTM and CDR2 ANQGSEA.

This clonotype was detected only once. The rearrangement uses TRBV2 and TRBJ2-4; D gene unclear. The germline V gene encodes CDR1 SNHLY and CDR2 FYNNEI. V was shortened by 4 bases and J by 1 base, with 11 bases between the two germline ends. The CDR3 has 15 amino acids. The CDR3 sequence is CASSAGVGAKNIQYF. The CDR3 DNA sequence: TGTGCCAGCAGTGCTGGGGTTGGGGCCAAAAACATTCAGTACTTC. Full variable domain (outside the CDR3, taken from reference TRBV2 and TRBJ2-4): EPEVTQTPSHQVTQMGQEVILRCVPISNHLYFYWYRQILGQKVEFLVSFYNNEISEKSEIFDDQFSVERPDGSNFTLKIRSTKLEDSAMYFCASSAGVGAKNIQYFGAGTRLSVL.

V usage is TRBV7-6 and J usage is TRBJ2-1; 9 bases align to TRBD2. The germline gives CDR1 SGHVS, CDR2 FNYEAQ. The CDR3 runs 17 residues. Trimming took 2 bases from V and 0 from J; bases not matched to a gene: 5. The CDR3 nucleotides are TGTGCCAGCAGCTTAAATCTAGCGGGAACCTCCTACAATGAGCAGTTCTTC. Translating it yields CASSLNLAGTSYNEQFF.